What follows is one TCR beta chain and its context. Its cognate antigen is unknown. The entry originates in a study of OX40 agonist ivuxolimab in advanced cancers. Study background: Hepatocellular carcinoma, melanoma, renal cell or head and neck cancer occurred in dose-escalation patients.

This CDR3 spans 15 amino acids. CDR1 is SGHRS, CDR2 YFSETQ, per germline. With 4 bases removed from V and 8 bases from J, the gap between germline ends came to 16 bases. The cohort excluded patients with autoimmune disease history or systemic immunosuppression. Overall study findings and caveats: Among expanded peripheral T cells, antigen specificity went undetermined.

The table came from immunoSEQ multiplex PCR; TCRdb's copy has only in-frame clones and leaves some out. In the table there are roughly 46,000 clones, about 79% of which are singletons. Sequencing used CD4+ or CD8+ T cells sorted from blood, obtained in a trial of the OX40 agonist ivuxolimab. The J gene is TRBJ1-6, the V gene TRBV5-1; D might be TRBD1 (5 bases). This clonotype was sampled from an adult with an advanced solid tumor such as melanoma, head and neck, liver or kidney cancer. Here the CDR3 DNA reads TGCGCCAGCAGCCCCGGTTCCAGGGAAGATTCACCCCTCCACTTT. Translation: CASSPGSREDSPLHF. Supplemented by reference TRBV5-1 and TRBJ1-6, the full variable domain reads KAGVTQTPRYLIKTRGQQVTLSCSPISGHRSVSWYQQTPGQGLQFLFEYFSETQRNKGNFPGRFSGRQFSNSRSEMNVSTLELGDSALYLCASSPGSREDSPLHFGNGTRLTVT.